One sample yielded the 9 T cell receptor beta chains listed below, sequenced in a study of Ad26.COV2.S vaccination and SARS-CoV-2 variants. Treatment denoted: around 19 received Ad26.COV2.S at low or high dose, single or two shots; about 5 received placebo; per-sample allocation not given. Specimens were obtained on day 63 following the first vaccine or placebo injection. Method: immunoSEQ multiplex PCR; TCRdb's copy keeps in-frame clones and lacks some. The table shows around 250,000 clones, with around 87% occurring only once. This specimen was peripheral blood, taken in a trial of Ad26.COV2.S vaccine versus placebo. All receptors come from a person aged 18 to 59 who received the Ad26.COV2.S COVID-19 vaccine or a placebo.

V gene TRBV19 combines with J gene TRBJ1-1, with D unresolved. Germline CDR1 and CDR2: LNHDA and SQIVND (reference sequence). V lost 2 bases and J lost 8, with 12 bases in between. The CDR3 has 13 amino acids. CDR3 DNA: TGTGCCAGTAGTATAATACCCTTAAGAGAAGCTTTCTTT. This gives the protein CASSIIPLREAFF.

The chain couples TRBV7-9 to TRBJ1-3, with D unresolved. The CDR3 consists of 15 residues. Trimming removed 5 bases from V and 4 bases from J, with 15 bases in between. Germline CDR1 SEHNR, CDR2 FQNEAQ (reference sequence). The CDR3 protein is CASSPSGVAGNTIYF. CDR3 coding DNA: TGTGCCAGCAGCCCCTCCGGGGTCGCAGGAAACACCATATATTTT. Full variable domain (rest looked up from reference TRBV7-9 and TRBJ1-3): DTGVSQNPRHKITKRGQNVTFRCDPISEHNRLYWYRQTLGQGPEFLTYFQNEAQLEKSRLLSDRFSAERPKGSFSTLEIQRTEQGDSAMYLCASSPSGVAGNTIYFGEGSWLTVV.

This clone was seen a handful of times. The chain combines TRBV5-5 with TRBJ1-1; D remains unclear. Trimming removed 2 bases from V and 1 base from J, with 9 bases in between. Germline assignment: CDR1 SGHKS and CDR2 YYEKEE (reference sequence). This CDR3 is 14 amino acids long. The DNA of the CDR3 is TGTGCCAGCAGCTTCGAGAGAACGAACACTGAAGCTTTCTTT. Protein product: CASSFERTNTEAFF.

The gene calls are TRBV5-8 and TRBJ2-7, with TRBD1 matching 8 bases. The CDR3 covers 14 residues. J lost 6 bases, V lost 1 base, and 6 bases had no gene match. The germline CDR1 and CDR2 sequences are SGHTS and YDEGEE. The CDR3 nucleotides read TGTGCCAGCAGCTTGAAGGACAGGGAGCTCGAGCAGTACTTC. It yields the protein CASSLKDRELEQYF.

The rearrangement uses TRBV6-6 and TRBJ2-3, with a possible D match to TRBD1 (6 bases). Deletions cut 2 bases from V and 3 bases from J, with 9 bases between. From germline, CDR1 is MNHNY and CDR2 SVGAGI (reference sequence). This CDR3 contains 14 residues. CDR3 nucleotides: TGTGCCAGCAGTTACGCAGGGGTGACAGATACGCAGTATTTT. This encodes CASSYAGVTDTQYF.

The V gene is TRBV7-4, the J gene TRBJ2-5; weak D call: TRBD2 (6 bases). CDR3 length: 18 amino acids. The V and J ends lost 7 bases and 5 bases respectively, with 29 bases between them. Germline assignment: CDR1 SGHVT and CDR2 SQSDAQ. The CDR3 nucleotides read TGTGCCAGCAACGAAGCTTGGGTGGGCGGGGCGGCGTGGGAGACCCAGTACTTC. Translation gives CASNEAWVGGAAWETQYF.

This sequence joins TRBV7-3 and TRBJ2-3; 12 bases map to TRBD2. The ends lost 5 bases at V and 5 bases at J; junction bases unmatched: 14. CDR3 size: 18 residues. CDR1 and CDR2 (germline): SGHTA, FQGTGA. CDR3: CASSLWASGGAPLDTQYF. For the CDR3, the DNA is TGTGCCAGCAGCCTCTGGGCTAGCGGGGGGGCCCCCTTAGATACGCAGTATTTT.

V and J are TRBV11-2 and TRBJ2-7; D is possibly TRBD2 (5 bases). V lost 4 bases to trimming and J lost 7 bases, with 14 bases between them. Looked up from germline, CDR1 is SGHAT and CDR2 is FQNNGV. The CDR3 contains 13 residues. CDR3 in amino acids: CASSSRPRGEQYF. The CDR3 coding sequence is TGTGCCAGCAGCTCCCGTCCACGAGGGGAGCAGTACTTC.

The rearrangement links TRBV28 to TRBJ1-5, with TRBD1 identical over 7 bases. Germline-derived CDR1 and CDR2 are MDHEN and SYDVKM. The V and J ends lost 4 bases and 6 bases, in that order; junction bases with no gene match: 18. The CDR3 loop spans 18 amino acids. The CDR3 sequence: CASSSDREGVKSPQPQHF. The DNA for the CDR3 is TGTGCCAGCAGTTCCGACAGGGAGGGGGTAAAGTCTCCTCAGCCCCAGCATTTT.